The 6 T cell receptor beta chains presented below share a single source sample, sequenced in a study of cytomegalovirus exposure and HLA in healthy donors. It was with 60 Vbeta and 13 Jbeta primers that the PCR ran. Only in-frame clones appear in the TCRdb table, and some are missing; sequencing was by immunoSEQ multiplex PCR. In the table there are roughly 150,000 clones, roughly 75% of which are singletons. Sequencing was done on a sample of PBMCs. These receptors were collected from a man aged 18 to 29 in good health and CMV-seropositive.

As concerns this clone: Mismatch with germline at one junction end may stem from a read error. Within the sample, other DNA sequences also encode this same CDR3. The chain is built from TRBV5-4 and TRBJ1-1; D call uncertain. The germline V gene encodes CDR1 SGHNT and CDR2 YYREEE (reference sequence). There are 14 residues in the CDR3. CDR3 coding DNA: TGTGCTAGCAGCGGAGACCGACCGAACACTGAAGCTTTCTTT. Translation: CASSGDRPNTEAFF.

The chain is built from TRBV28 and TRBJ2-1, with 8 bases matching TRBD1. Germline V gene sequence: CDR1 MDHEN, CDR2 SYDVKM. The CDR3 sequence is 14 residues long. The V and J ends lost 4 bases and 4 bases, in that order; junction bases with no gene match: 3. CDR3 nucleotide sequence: TGTGCCAGCAGTTCAGGACAGGGTTACAATGAGCAGTTCTTC. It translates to CASSSGQGYNEQFF.

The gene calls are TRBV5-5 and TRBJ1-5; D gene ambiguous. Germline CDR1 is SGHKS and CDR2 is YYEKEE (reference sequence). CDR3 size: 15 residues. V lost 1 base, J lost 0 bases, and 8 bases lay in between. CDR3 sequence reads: CASSLIGDSNQPQHF. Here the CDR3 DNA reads TGTGCCAGCAGCTTGATTGGAGATAGCAATCAGCCCCAGCATTTT.

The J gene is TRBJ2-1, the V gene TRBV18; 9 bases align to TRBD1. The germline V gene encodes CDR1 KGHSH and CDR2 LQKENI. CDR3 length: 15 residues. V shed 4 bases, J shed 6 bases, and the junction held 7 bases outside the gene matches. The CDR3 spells CASSLQGALANEQFF. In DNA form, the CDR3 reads TGTGCCAGCTCACTACAGGGGGCGTTGGCCAATGAGCAGTTCTTC.

CDR3 DNA sequence: TGTGCCAGCAGCCCCGGGACAGGGGGCAGCGAGCAGTACTTC. Encoded protein: CASSPGTGGSEQYF. V gene TRBV28 combines with J gene TRBJ2-7; TRBD1 matches 12 bases. There are 14 residues in the CDR3. The ends lost 6 bases at V and 6 bases at J; junction bases unmatched: 6. The V gene's germline CDR1 is MDHEN and CDR2 SYDVKM.

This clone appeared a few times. CDR3: CASSAIYRDTEAFF. The DNA for the CDR3 is TGTGCCAGCAGCGCCATATACAGGGACACTGAAGCTTTCTTT. V and J are TRBV9 and TRBJ1-1; a possible D gene is TRBD1 (6 bases). This CDR3 has 14 amino acids. V was shortened by 3 bases and J by 3 bases, with 12 bases between the two germline ends. Germline CDR1 and CDR2: SGDLS and YYNGEE.